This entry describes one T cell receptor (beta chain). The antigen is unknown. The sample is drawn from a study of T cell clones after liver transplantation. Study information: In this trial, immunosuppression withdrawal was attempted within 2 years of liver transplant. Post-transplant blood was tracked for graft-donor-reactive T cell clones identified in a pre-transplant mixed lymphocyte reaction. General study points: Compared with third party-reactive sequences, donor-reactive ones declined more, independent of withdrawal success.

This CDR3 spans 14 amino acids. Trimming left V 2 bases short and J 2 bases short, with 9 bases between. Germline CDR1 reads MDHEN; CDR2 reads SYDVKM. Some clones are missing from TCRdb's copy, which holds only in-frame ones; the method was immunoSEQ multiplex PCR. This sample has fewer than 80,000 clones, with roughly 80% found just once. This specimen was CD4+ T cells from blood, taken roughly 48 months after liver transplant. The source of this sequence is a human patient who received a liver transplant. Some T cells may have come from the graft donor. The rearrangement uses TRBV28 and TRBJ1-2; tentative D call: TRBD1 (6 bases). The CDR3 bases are TGTGCCAGCAGTTTAACAGGGTCGAACTATGGCTACACCTTC. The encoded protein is CASSLTGSNYGYTF.